This entry concerns a single T cell receptor (beta chain). This clone was picked up a small number of times. The target of this receptor is not known. The sample holds no much larger clone one base away, and base qualities are not on file. The sample is drawn from a study of shared clonotypes between healthy human individuals (dated by TCRdb to about 2020). In the study overall: The cohort comprised a couple of women and three men aged 18 to 49 years. For each donor, CD4 naive and CD4 memory were each run on three plates, CD8 naive on two plates, and CD8 memory on one plate. The study deeply sequenced blood TCR repertoires of about 5 healthy adults to estimate repertoire size and the extent of clonotype sharing between individuals. Different laboratories and diverse techniques were used to prepare libraries and sequence TCR repertoires, to increase sequencing depth and limit assay-specific biases. Leukapheresis yielded between about 0.85 and 9.5 billion PBMCs per donor.

Using the deep immunoSEQ assay, multiplex PCR amplified TCR CDR3 regions from genomic DNA. For each cell subset, the extracted genomic DNA was distributed evenly across all wells of several immunoSEQ 96-well plates, and each plate served as one replicate. Each replicate PCR for sorted subsets received around 210 ng genomic DNA, equal to tens of thousands of T cell genomes. Purified libraries were measured with a Qubit 3.0 fluorometer, size-checked on a Bioanalyzer 2100, and measured again with the KAPA Library Quantification kit. Every immunoSEQ 96-well plate was sequenced on a separate single-read 150-cycle Illumina NextSeq 550 flow cell. The original methods were these. The immunoSEQ output contained only junctional sequences without quality scores, so filtering could not match that applied to full-length reads. To assign V/J genes and CDR3, sequences were annotated against IMGT germline references using PyIR, a Python wrapper for IgBLAST v1.9. Reads were filtered out if the reads had weak V/J assignments (E-value above 1e-6), no CDR3, stop codons, out-of-frame junctions, or ambiguous translated residues. A V3J clonotype was defined by an identical inferred V gene, J gene, and CDR3 amino acid sequence. To compute the percentage overlap between repertoires, the number of shared unique clonotypes was divided by the size of the smaller repertoire. RTK rarefaction, the Chao1 estimator, and Recon v2.1 estimates of unobserved clonotypes were used to assess repertoire richness. Generation probabilities for all TCRbeta clonotypes obtained by the gDNA method from a handful of donors were computed using OLGA. TCRdb holds this immuneACCESS table with in-frame rearrangements only. Some clones are missing; in checked studies, unresolved V genes explain under half, and the rest has no known cause. Clone size and V and J calls were adopted from that table, with D and trimming inferred from the DNA. The sample table lists about 690,000 clones, 90% of them with a count of one. The ten largest clones represent about 33% of the sample.

The donors were healthy, HIV-negative adults who had no recently reported acute infections or vaccinations. All donors were Caucasian adults living in Nashville, Tennessee, USA. CD8 memory samples consisted of magnetically selected CD45RO+ cells combined with CCR7-negative CD45RA+ effector memory (TemRA) cells. After blood collection by leukapheresis, PBMCs were isolated using Ficoll-Histopaque density gradient centrifugation and then cryopreserved in the vapor phase of liquid nitrogen. Purity and quantity of every magnetically sorted T cell population were checked by analytical flow cytometry. From each sorted fraction, genomic DNA was isolated and quantified by UV absorbance on a Nanodrop 2000c. The CDR3, cysteine through phenylalanine, is 17 amino acids long. CDR3 DNA is the only sequence kept; it has 51 bases, read in frame from the first base. CDR1 and CDR2, looked up from the germline V gene, are SGHRS and YFSETQ. At the junction V is shortened by 0 bases and J by 1 base; bases outside the gene matches: 7.

Results and caveats for the whole study, not just this receptor: Sharing across four donors was observed for about 4.8% of naive CD4, over 3% of naive CD8, over 2% of memory CD4, and roughly 0.4% of memory CD8 clonotypes. Based on pairwise subsampling, the degree of clonotype sharing among donors was expected to be affected by sequencing depth. Clonotypes shared by all four sorted-subset donors showed higher generation probabilities than non-shared clonotypes. Only blood was sampled, and tissue TCR repertoires likely differ from those in blood. Because the study included a small number of donors, the genetic and exposure-history diversity represented was limited. Incomplete sequencing was indicated by rarefaction of sorted-subset datasets, despite the large sequencing depth. Larger estimated clonotype richness was generally found for naive subsets than for memory subsets.

The sequence came from a man between 18 and 35 years old in good health. Some clones in this sample may be carry-over from other donors' samples. The rearrangement joined TRBV5-1 to TRBJ2-7; 10 bases in the middle match TRBD1. The sequenced sample was memory CD8+ T cells from PBMCs. The cell subset or site label corresponds to: CD45RO+ cells pooled with CCR7-negative TemRA cells. The DNA sequence is TGCGCCAGCAGCTTGGTTTCCCGGACAGGGGGGTCCTACGAGCAGTACTTC. It is translated as CASSLVSRTGGSYEQYF.